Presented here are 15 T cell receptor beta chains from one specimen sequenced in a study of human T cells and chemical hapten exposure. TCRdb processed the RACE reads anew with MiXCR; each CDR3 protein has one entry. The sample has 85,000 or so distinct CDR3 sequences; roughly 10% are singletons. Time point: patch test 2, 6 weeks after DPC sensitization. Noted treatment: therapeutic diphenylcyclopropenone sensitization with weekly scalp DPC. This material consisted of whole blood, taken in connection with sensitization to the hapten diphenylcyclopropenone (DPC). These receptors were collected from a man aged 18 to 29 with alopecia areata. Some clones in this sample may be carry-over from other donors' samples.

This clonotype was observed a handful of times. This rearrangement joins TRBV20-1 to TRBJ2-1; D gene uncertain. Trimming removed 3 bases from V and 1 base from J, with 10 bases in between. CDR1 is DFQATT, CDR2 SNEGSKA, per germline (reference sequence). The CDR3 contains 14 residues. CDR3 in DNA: TGCAGTGCTAGTTGGTACAGATCCTACAATGAGCAGTTCTTC. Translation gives CSASWYRSYNEQFF.

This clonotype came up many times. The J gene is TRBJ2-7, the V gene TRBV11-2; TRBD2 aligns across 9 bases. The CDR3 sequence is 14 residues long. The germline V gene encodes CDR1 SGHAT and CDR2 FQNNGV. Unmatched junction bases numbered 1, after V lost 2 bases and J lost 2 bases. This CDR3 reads CASSLSGGTYEQYF. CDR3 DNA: TGTGCCAGCAGCTTAAGCGGGGGGACCTACGAGCAGTACTTC. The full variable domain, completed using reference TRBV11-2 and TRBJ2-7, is EAGVAQSPRYKIIEKRQSVAFWCNPISGHATLYWYQQILGQGPKLLIQFQNNGVVDDSQLPKDRFSAERLKGVDSTLKIQPAKLEDSAVYLCASSLSGGTYEQYFGPGTRLTVT.

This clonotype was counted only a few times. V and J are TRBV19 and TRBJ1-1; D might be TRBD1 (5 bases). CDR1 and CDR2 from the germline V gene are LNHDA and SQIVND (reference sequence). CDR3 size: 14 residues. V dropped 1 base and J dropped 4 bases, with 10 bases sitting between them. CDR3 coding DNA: TGTGCCAGTAGTATAGTTTGGGGCTCCACTGAAGCTTTCTTT. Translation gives CASSIVWGSTEAFF.

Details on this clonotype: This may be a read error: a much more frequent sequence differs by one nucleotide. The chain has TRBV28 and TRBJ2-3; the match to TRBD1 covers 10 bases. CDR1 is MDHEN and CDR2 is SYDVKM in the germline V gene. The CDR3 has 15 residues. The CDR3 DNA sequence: TGTGTCACCGCGGACAGGGGGTCGGGCACAGATACGCAGTATTTT. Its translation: CVTADRGSGTDTQYF.

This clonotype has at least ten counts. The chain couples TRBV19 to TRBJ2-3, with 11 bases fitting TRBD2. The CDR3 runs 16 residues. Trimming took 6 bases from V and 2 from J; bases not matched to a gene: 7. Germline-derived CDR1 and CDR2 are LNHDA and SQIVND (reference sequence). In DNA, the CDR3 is TGTGCCAGTAGGGCAGGGACTAGCGGACCCACAGATACGCAGTATTTT. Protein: CASRAGTSGPTDTQYF. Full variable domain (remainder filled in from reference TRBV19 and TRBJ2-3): DGGITQSPKYLFRKEGQNVTLSCEQNLNHDAMYWYRQDPGQGLRLIYYSQIVNDFQKGDIAEGYSVSREKKESFPLTVTSAQKNPTAFYLCASRAGTSGPTDTQYFGPGTRLTVL.

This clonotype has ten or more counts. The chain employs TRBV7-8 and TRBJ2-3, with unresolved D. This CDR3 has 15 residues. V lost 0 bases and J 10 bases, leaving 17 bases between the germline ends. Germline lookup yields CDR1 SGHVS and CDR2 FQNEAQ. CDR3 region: CASSLARIWVEAQYF. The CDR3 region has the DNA TGTGCCAGCAGCTTAGCGCGAATCTGGGTCGAGGCGCAGTATTTT.

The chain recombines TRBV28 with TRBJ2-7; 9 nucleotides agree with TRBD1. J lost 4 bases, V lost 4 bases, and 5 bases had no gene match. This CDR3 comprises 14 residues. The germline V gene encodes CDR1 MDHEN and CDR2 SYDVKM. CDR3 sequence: CASSSTGGSYEQYV. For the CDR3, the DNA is TGTGCCAGCAGTTCCACAGGGGGCTCGTACGAGCAGTACGTC.

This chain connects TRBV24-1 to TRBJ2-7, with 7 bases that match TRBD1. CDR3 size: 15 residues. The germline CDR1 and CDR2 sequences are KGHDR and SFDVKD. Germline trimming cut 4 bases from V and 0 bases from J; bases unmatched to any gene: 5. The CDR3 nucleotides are TGTGCCACCAGTGAGTACAGGGGCAGCTCCTACGAGCAGTACTTC. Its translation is CATSEYRGSSYEQYF.

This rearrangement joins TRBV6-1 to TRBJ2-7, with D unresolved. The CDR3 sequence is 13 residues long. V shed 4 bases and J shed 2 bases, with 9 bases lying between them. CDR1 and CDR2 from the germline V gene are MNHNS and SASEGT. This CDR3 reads CASSVSDTYEQYF. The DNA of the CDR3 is TGTGCCAGCAGTGTATCAGATACCTACGAGCAGTACTTC.

The CDR3 loop reads CASGPRVQKNTEAFF. The CDR3 coding sequence is TGTGCCAGCGGACCAAGGGTACAGAAGAACACTGAAGCTTTCTTT. The chain links TRBV6-2 or TRBV6-3 to TRBJ1-1; D call uncertain. Germline-derived CDR1 and CDR2 are MNHEY and SVGEGT. This CDR3 spans 15 amino acids. The V gene lost 8 bases and the J gene lost 1 base, with 17 bases spanning the gap.

The CDR3 coding sequence is TGTGCCAGCAGTGTAGGGGGGGCTAATCAGCCCCAGCATTTT. This sequence encodes CASSVGGANQPQHF. V gene TRBV25-1 combines with J gene TRBJ1-5; D is possibly TRBD1 (6 bases). The CDR3 is 14 amino acids. The germline V and J ends were trimmed by 4 bases and 4 bases, with 11 bases remaining between them. CDR1 and CDR2 (germline): MGHDK, SYGVNS.

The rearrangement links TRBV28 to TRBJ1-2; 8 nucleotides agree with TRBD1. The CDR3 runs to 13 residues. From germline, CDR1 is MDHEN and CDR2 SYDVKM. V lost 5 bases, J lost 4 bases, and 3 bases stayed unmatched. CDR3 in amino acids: CASSRTGPYGYTF. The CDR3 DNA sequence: TGTGCCAGCAGTCGGACAGGGCCCTATGGCTACACCTTC.

CDR3 sequence reads: CASSDWDDYGYTF. In DNA form, the CDR3 reads TGCGCCAGCAGTGACTGGGACGACTATGGCTACACCTTC. V and J are TRBV10-1 and TRBJ1-2, with D perhaps TRBD1 (5 bases). Between the trimmed V and J ends, which lost 3 bases and 3 bases, there was a span of 8 bases. This CDR3 has 13 residues. Looked up from germline, CDR1 is WNHNN and CDR2 is SYGVQD (reference sequence).

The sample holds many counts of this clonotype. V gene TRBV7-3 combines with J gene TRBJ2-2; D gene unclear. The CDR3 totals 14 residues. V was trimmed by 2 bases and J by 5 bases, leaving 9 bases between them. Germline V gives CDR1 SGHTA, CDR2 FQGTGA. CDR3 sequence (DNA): TGTGCCAGCAGCTTAGAACGCAGGACCGGGGAGCTGTTTTTT. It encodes CASSLERRTGELFF.

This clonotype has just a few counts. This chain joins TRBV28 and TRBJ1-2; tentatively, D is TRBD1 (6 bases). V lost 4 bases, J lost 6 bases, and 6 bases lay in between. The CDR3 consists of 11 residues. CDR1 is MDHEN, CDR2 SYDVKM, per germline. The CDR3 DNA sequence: TGTGCCAGCAGTTACAGGGATGGCTACACCTTC. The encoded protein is CASSYRDGYTF.